The clone carrying this T cell receptor (beta chain) came up many times. The target antigen is unknown. TCRdb redid the calling of the RT-PCR reads with MiXCR, one entry per CDR3 protein. The sample includes approximately 530,000 distinct CDR3 sequences, approximately 13% of them seen just once. This sample was included in a study of response to subunit inactivated influenza vaccine. Study results and limitations: The authors suggested that few new T cells are recruited per seasonal influenza vaccination.

The CDR3 is 15 amino acids. J was trimmed by 2 bases and V by 3 bases; bases with no gene match: 6. In germline, CDR1 is LGHNA, CDR2 YNFKEQ. This TCR was recovered from a man aged 50-59 years who received an inactivated influenza vaccine. Source: PBMCs from blood, taken 35 to 45 days after vaccination. The chain combines TRBV4-2 with TRBJ2-7; TRBD1 aligns across 8 bases. The chain's CDR3 is CASSQTGTGAYEQYF. The CDR3 DNA sequence: TGTGCCAGCAGCCAGACCGGGACAGGAGCCTACGAGCAGTACTTC.